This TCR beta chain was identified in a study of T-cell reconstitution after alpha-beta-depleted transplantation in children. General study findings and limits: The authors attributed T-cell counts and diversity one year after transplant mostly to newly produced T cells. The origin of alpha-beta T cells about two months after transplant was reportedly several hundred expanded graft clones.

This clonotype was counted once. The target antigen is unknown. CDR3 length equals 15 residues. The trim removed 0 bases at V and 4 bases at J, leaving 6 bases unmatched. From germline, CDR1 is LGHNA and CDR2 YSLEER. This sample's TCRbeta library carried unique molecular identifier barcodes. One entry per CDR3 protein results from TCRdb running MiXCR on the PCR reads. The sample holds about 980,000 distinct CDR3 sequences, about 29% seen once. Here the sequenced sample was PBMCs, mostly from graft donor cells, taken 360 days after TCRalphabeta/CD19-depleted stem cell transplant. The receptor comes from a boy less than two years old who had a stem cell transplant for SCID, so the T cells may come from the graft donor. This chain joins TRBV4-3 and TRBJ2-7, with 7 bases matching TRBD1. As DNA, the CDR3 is TGCGCCAGCAGCCAAGATGGGGCAGGGGGATACGAGCAGTACTTC. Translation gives CASSQDGAGGYEQYF.